This TCR beta chain was retrieved from a study of cytomegalovirus exposure and HLA in healthy donors. This CDR3 comprises 12 residues. Germline-derived CDR1 and CDR2 are KGHSH and LQKENI. 13 Jbeta primers and 60 Vbeta primers were used for the PCR. The data were produced by immunoSEQ multiplex PCR, yet TCRdb's version contains in-frame clones alone and is incomplete. The sample lists approximately 290,000 clones, around 80% seen once, with 0.3% to 0.35% in the top ten. This clone has just one count. One end of the junction varies from germline; a read error may be responsible. The sequence came from a girl aged 2-9 years in good health and CMV-seronegative. The sample comprised PBMCs. This rearrangement joins TRBV18 to TRBJ1-1; D not certain. CDR3 region: CASSPLNSEAFF. CDR3 DNA: TGTGCCAGCTCACCACTGAACAGTGAAGCTTTCTTT. Full variable domain (remainder filled in from reference TRBV18 and TRBJ1-1): NAGVMQNPRHLVRRRGQEARLRCSPMKGHSHVYWYRQLPEEGLKFMVYLQKENIIDESGMPKERFSAEFPKEGPSILRIQQVVRGDSAAYFCASSPLNSEAFFGQGTRLTVV.